The 19 T cell receptor beta chains below come from one sample, sequenced in a study of blood T cell repertoires in COVID-19. Data came from immunoSEQ multiplex PCR; TCRdb stores just in-frame clones and leaves some out. This sample has about 150,000 clones, with about 90% found just once. Sequencing was carried out using PBMCs or T cells enriched from blood (not recorded which). All receptors derive from a woman in her fifties or sixties who had recovered from COVID-19.

This clone was recorded once. The chain has TRBV14 and TRBJ1-2; TRBD1 agrees at 7 bases. The germline gives CDR1 SGHDN, CDR2 FVKESK. The CDR3 extends over 13 amino acids. V lost 6 bases and J lost 8; bases outside the gene matches: 9. The CDR3 region has the DNA TGTGCCAGCAGGGGGACAGAGGAAAGGGGCTACACCTTC. Amino acids: CASRGTEERGYTF.

This CDR3 is CAWSENRGASNQPQHF. For the CDR3, the DNA is TGTGCCTGGAGTGAGAACAGGGGAGCTAGCAATCAGCCCCAGCATTTT. The rearrangement links TRBV30 to TRBJ1-5, with 7 nucleotides matching TRBD1. Unmatched junction bases numbered 6, after V lost 1 base and J lost 0 bases. Per germline, CDR1 GTSNPN and CDR2 SVGIG (reference sequence). CDR3 length: 16 residues.

V usage is TRBV19 and J usage is TRBJ1-1, with D perhaps matching TRBD1 (6 bases). CDR3 size: 15 residues. The germline CDR1 and CDR2 sequences are LNHDA and SQIVND (reference sequence). V was cut by 0 bases and J by 1 base, with 9 bases left in between. The CDR3 sequence: CASSIERGWNTEAFF. Written as DNA, the CDR3 is TGTGCCAGTAGTATAGAAAGGGGGTGGAACACTGAAGCTTTCTTT.

The chain's CDR3 is CASRTSAYNEQFF. The CDR3 DNA is TGTGCCAGCAGGACTAGCGCTTACAATGAGCAGTTCTTC. The J gene is TRBJ2-1, the V gene TRBV11-2; 8 positions agree with TRBD2. The junction had 2 bases not matched to a gene; V was cut back by 6 bases and J by 4 bases. CDR1 and CDR2 (germline): SGHAT, FQNNGV. The CDR3 loop spans 13 amino acids.

In this sample, this clone turned up a few times. The gene calls are TRBV4-2 and TRBJ1-6; D is unresolved. The ends were cut back, 5 bases at V and 2 bases at J, with 7 bases in the middle. CDR1 LGHNA and CDR2 YNFKEQ come from the germline V gene. The CDR3 totals 14 residues. The CDR3 protein is CASSEEPYNSPLHF. The CDR3 DNA reads as TGTGCCAGCAGCGAGGAACCCTATAATTCACCCCTCCACTTT.

This clone was observed once. The rearrangement joins TRBV11-2 to TRBJ2-7; D remains unclear. The ends were cut back, 4 bases at V and 3 bases at J, with 13 bases in the middle. The germline V gene has CDR1 SGHAT and CDR2 FQNNGV. CDR3 length equals 14 residues. Here the CDR3 reads CASSSSIEDYEQYF. CDR3 bases: TGTGCCAGCAGCTCGTCTATAGAAGACTACGAGCAGTACTTC.

V is TRBV11-3 and J is TRBJ2-7, with TRBD2 as a possible D gene (5 bases). V lost 6 bases and J lost 2, with 14 bases in between. Germline V CDR1 and CDR2: SGHNT, YENEEA. This CDR3 region has 14 residues. The CDR3 protein is CASRRTAQTYEQYF. CDR3 sequence (DNA): TGTGCCAGCAGGCGGACTGCACAGACCTACGAGCAGTACTTC.

This chain uses TRBV7-9 with TRBJ2-7, with TRBD2 matching over 8 bases. Germline V gene lookup returns CDR1 SEHNR and CDR2 FQNEAQ (reference sequence). The V segment lost 4 bases and the J segment 4 bases; nucleotides outside the gene matches: 6. The CDR3 extends over 14 amino acids. The CDR3 DNA reads as TGTGCCAGCAGCTCTCAAGCGGGAGAGTACGAGCAGTACTTC. This sequence encodes CASSSQAGEYEQYF.

This sequence joins TRBV15 and TRBJ2-5, with D unclear. V gave up 0 bases and J gave up 3 bases, with 8 bases separating them. Germline CDR1 reads LNHNV; CDR2 reads YYDKDF (reference sequence). CDR3 size: 14 residues. Written as DNA, the CDR3 is TGTGCCACCAGCAGAGATCGGTCAAAAGAGACCCAGTACTTC. Translated, it gives CATSRDRSKETQYF.

The chain uses TRBV13 and TRBJ2-7; 7 bases are shared with TRBD1. The CDR3 length is 15 residues. Unmatched junction bases numbered 12, after V lost 5 bases and J lost 5 bases. Germline values: CDR1 PRHDT, CDR2 FYEKMQ (reference sequence). CDR3 in DNA: TGTGCCAGCAGCCGAGTGACAGGGCGCGGCAACGAGCAGTACTTC. As protein: CASSRVTGRGNEQYF.

V usage is TRBV7-9 and J usage is TRBJ1-6; tentative D call: TRBD1 (5 bases). Per germline, CDR1 SEHNR and CDR2 FQNEAQ (reference sequence). V was pared by 3 bases and J by 7 bases, with 10 bases between. CDR3 length equals 14 residues. The CDR3 is CASSFRERNSPLHF. The CDR3 coding sequence is TGTGCCAGCAGCTTCAGGGAACGGAATTCACCCCTCCACTTT.

This clone was seen a single time. J is TRBJ1-1 and V is TRBV19, with D tentatively TRBD1 (6 bases). This CDR3 comprises 14 residues. Trimming took 7 bases from V and 1 from J, leaving 13 bases between them. Germline V CDR1 and CDR2: LNHDA, SQIVND (reference sequence). DNA for the CDR3: TGTGCCAGTATCCACAGGGCTGGGAACACTGAAGCTTTCTTT. It encodes CASIHRAGNTEAFF. Full variable domain (remainder filled in from reference TRBV19 and TRBJ1-1): DGGITQSPKYLFRKEGQNVTLSCEQNLNHDAMYWYRQDPGQGLRLIYYSQIVNDFQKGDIAEGYSVSREKKESFPLTVTSAQKNPTAFYLCASIHRAGNTEAFFGQGTRLTVV.

The chain uses TRBV4-3 and TRBJ1-5, with D tentatively TRBD1 (6 bases). The CDR3 has 16 amino acids. Germline CDR1 and CDR2: LGHNA and YSLEER. V lost 0 bases, J lost 2 bases, and 11 bases lay in between. The CDR3 region has the DNA TGCGCCAGCAGCCAAGATCTCGCAGGGGGCAATCAGCCCCAGCATTTT. It translates to CASSQDLAGGNQPQHF.

This sequence joins TRBV5-8 and TRBJ2-4; D is unclear. CDR3 length equals 12 residues. Germline assignment: CDR1 SGHTS and CDR2 YDEGEE. Deletions cut 0 bases from V and 7 bases from J, with 5 bases between. The CDR3 loop is CASSLVANIQYF. The CDR3 nucleotides are TGTGCCAGCAGCTTGGTGGCTAACATTCAGTACTTC.

This chain uses TRBV18 with TRBJ2-5; maybe TRBD2 (6 bases). Germline V gives CDR1 KGHSH, CDR2 LQKENI. Trimming stripped 2 bases from V and 5 bases from J, with 9 bases between. The CDR3 is made up of 13 amino acids. CDR3 coding DNA: TGTGCCAGCTCACCAGGAGGAGGGGAGACCCAGTACTTC. It yields the protein CASSPGGGETQYF.

This clone was detected only once. The chain employs TRBV6-5 and TRBJ2-5; tentatively, D is TRBD1 (7 bases). The CDR3 has 14 residues. Germline values: CDR1 MNHEY, CDR2 SVGAGI. Trimming pared 6 bases from V and 5 bases from J, leaving 16 bases between. CDR3 coding DNA: TGTGCCAGCAGCCTGCAGGGGGGTTCGGAGACCCAGTACTTC. This gives the protein CASSLQGGSETQYF.

V is TRBV3-1 (or the pseudogene TRBV3-2) and J is TRBJ1-3; D gene uncertain. The CDR3 contains 12 residues. Trimming took 3 bases from V and 3 from J, leaving 3 bases between them. CDR1 and CDR2 (germline): LGHDT, YNNKEL (reference sequence). DNA for the CDR3: TGTGCCAGCAGCCAGCGTGGAAACACCATATATTTT. Protein product: CASSQRGNTIYF.

The gene calls are TRBV11-2 and TRBJ1-4; D is unclear. The CDR3 covers 12 residues. Trimming took 1 base from V and 8 from J, leaving 5 bases between them. Germline V gene data show CDR1 as SGHAT and CDR2 as FQNNGV. CDR3 loop: CASSLGREKLFF. CDR3 bases: TGTGCCAGCAGCTTAGGGAGGGAAAAACTGTTTTTT.

This clone has only a few counts. This chain uses TRBV7-9 with TRBJ1-4, with D unresolved. V was shortened by 2 bases and J by 4 bases, with 17 bases between the two germline ends. Germline V gives CDR1 SEHNR, CDR2 FQNEAQ (reference sequence). The CDR3 has 17 residues. The CDR3 is CASSLSGRADFNEKLFF. For the CDR3, the DNA is TGTGCCAGCAGCTTATCCGGGCGGGCAGACTTTAATGAAAAACTGTTTTTT.